The T cell receptor beta chain under discussion was sequenced for a study of T cell responses to AZD1222 COVID-19 vaccine. The ends were cut back, 6 bases at V and 4 bases at J, with 18 bases in the middle. Germline V lookup: CDR1 SNHLY, CDR2 FYNNEI. The CDR3 is 15 residues long. Overall study results and limits: Unmutated variant regions are reportedly targeted by nearly half of spike-specific TCRs. Most donors were white British and more were female, and clonal diversity was possibly underestimated.

Data came from immunoSEQ multiplex PCR; TCRdb stores just in-frame clones and leaves some out. The repertoire holds tens of thousands of clones, with roughly 88% as singletons. As concerns this clone: Its antigen is currently unknown.

The receptor comes from an adult who received the AZD1222 COVID-19 vaccine. The chain employs TRBV2 and TRBJ1-1; possibly TRBD1 for D (6 bases). The sequencing here drew on peripheral blood, taken 28 days after the second AZD1222 dose. The CDR3 spells CASRSQGLEGTEAFF. The CDR3 DNA reads TGTGCCAGCAGATCCCAGGGGCTGGAAGGCACTGAAGCTTTCTTT.